The clone carrying this TCR beta chain appeared a few times. What it binds is not known. This sample was taken from a study of identical twins. Study findings and constraints: Sequences that were beta out-of-frame showed weaker excess twin sharing.

Germline CDR1 and CDR2: MNHNS and SASEGT. V was cut by 5 bases and J by 1 base, with 11 bases left in between. The CDR3 contains 14 residues. Through template switching, a universal primer site was introduced, and the cDNA contained unique molecular identifiers. TCRdb passed the 5' RACE reads through MiXCR, listing each CDR3 protein once. The table records 300,000 to 400,000 distinct CDR3 sequences, about 12% of them present only once. These data also formed part of another study, on yellow fever vaccine responses in identical twins.

The sequenced sample was CD8+ T cells sorted from blood. The chain has TRBV6-1 and TRBJ1-1, with D tentatively TRBD1 (6 bases). The source of this sequence is a young woman in good health. The CDR3 DNA is TGTGCCAGCAGTCTGGACAGCCCGAACACTGAAGCTTTCTTT. This encodes CASSLDSPNTEAFF.